This TCR beta chain was observed in a study of tumor-infiltrating lymphocytes in oesophageal squamous cell carcinoma. TCRdb independently ran MiXCR on the reads; one entry per CDR3 protein. The sample lists 12,000 or so distinct CDR3 sequences, around 56% occurring once. CDR3 length: 18 amino acids. In germline, CDR1 is SGHTA, CDR2 FQGTGA. The ends lost 5 bases at V and 5 bases at J; junction bases unmatched: 18. This clonotype was observed a few times. The specimen was blood. This chain links TRBV7-3 with TRBJ2-5, with 9 bases matching TRBD2. This TCR came from a female donor with esophageal squamous cell carcinoma. DNA for the CDR3: TGTGCCAGCAGCCCGCTTTTGAGGGGAGCGGGGGGTCTCGAGACCCAGTACTTC. It encodes CASSPLLRGAGGLETQYF.